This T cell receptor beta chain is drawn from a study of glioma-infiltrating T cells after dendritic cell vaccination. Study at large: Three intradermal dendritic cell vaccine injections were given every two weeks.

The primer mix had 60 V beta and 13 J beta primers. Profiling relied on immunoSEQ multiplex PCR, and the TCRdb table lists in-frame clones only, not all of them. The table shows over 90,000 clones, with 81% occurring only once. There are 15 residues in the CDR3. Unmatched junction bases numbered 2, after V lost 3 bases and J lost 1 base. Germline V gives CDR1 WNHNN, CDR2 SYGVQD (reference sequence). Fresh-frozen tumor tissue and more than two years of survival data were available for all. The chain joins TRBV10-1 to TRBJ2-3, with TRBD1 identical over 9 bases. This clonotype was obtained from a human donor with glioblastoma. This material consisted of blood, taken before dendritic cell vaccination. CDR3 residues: CASSERTGGTDTQYF. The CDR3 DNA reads TGCGCCAGCAGTGAAAGGACAGGGGGCACAGATACGCAGTATTTT.